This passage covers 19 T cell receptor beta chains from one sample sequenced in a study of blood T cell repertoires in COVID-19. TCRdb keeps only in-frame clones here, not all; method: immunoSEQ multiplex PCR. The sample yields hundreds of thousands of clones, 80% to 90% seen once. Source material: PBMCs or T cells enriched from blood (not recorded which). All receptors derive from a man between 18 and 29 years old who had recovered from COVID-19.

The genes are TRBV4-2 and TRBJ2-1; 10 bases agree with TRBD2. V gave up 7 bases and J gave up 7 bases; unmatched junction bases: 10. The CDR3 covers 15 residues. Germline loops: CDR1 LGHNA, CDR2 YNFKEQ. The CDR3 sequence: CASKVAGGYGNEQFF. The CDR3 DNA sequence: TGTGCCAGCAAAGTAGCGGGAGGTTATGGGAATGAGCAGTTCTTC.

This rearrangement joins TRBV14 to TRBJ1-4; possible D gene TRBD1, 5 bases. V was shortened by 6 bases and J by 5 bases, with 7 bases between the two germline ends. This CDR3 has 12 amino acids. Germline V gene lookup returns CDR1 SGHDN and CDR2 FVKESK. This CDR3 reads CASREGNEKLFF. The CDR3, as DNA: TGTGCCAGCAGGGAGGGGAATGAAAAACTGTTTTTT.

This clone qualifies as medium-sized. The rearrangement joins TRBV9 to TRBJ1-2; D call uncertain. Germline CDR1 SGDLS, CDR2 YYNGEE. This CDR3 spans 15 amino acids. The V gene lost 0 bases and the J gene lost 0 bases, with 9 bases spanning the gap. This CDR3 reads CASSVEGSPNYGYTF. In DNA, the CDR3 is TGTGCCAGCAGCGTAGAAGGGAGTCCTAACTATGGCTACACCTTC.

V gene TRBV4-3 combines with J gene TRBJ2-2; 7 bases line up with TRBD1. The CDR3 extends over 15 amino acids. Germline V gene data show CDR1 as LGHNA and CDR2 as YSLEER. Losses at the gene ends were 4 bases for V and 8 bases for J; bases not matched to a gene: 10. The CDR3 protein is CASSPATGFTGELFF. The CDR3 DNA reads TGCGCCAGCAGCCCCGCGACAGGGTTCACTGGGGAGCTGTTTTTT.

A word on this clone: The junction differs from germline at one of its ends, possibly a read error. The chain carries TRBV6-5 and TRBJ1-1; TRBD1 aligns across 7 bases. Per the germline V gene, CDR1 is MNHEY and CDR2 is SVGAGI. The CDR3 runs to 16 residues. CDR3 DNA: TGTGCCAGCAGTTACACCTCCAGGGGGTTGAACCCTGAAGCTTTCTTT. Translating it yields CASSYTSRGLNPEAFF.

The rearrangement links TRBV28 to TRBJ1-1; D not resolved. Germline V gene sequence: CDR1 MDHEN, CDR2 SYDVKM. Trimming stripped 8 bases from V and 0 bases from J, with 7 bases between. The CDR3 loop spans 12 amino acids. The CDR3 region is CASLSMNTEAFF. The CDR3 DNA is TGTGCCAGCCTATCGATGAACACTGAAGCTTTCTTT.

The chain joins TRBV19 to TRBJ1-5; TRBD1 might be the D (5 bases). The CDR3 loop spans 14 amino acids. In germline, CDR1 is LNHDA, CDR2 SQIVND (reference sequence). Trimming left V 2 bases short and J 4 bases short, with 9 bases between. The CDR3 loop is CASSIRPGNQPQHF. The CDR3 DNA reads TGTGCCAGTAGTATACGCCCAGGGAATCAGCCCCAGCATTTT.

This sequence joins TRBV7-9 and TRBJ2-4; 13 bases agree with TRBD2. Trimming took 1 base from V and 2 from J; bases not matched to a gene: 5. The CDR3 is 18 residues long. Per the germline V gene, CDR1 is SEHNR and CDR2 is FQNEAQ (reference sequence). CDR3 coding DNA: TGTGCCAGCAGCTTAGTCCTACTAGCGGGAGGGCCCAAAAACATTCAGTACTTC. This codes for CASSLVLLAGGPKNIQYF.

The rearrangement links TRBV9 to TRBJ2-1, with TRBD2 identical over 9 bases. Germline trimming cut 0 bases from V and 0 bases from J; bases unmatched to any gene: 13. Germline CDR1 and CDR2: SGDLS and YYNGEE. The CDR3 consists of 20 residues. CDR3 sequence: CASSVEGAWGSGSSYNEQFF. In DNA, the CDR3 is TGTGCCAGCAGCGTAGAGGGCGCCTGGGGTAGCGGGAGCTCCTACAATGAGCAGTTCTTC.

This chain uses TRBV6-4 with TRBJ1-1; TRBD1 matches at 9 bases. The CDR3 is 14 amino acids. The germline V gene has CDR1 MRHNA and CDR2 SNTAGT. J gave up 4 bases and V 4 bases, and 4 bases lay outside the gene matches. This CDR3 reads CASSATGGVTEAFF. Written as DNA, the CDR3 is TGTGCCAGCAGTGCGACAGGGGGGGTCACTGAAGCTTTCTTT.

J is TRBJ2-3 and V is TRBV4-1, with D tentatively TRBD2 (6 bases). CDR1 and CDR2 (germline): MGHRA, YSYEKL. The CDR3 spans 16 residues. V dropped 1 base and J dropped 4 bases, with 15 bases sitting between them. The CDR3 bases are TGCGCCAGCAGCCAAGGCCCAGCGGGCGGCGCAGATACGCAGTATTTT. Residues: CASSQGPAGGADTQYF.

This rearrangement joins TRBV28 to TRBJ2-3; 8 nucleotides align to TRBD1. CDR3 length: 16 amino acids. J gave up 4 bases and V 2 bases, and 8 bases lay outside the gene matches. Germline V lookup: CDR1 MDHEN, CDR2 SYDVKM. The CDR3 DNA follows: TGTGCCAGCAGTTTAAACAGGGGGGTGTTGGCAGATACGCAGTATTTT. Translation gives CASSLNRGVLADTQYF.

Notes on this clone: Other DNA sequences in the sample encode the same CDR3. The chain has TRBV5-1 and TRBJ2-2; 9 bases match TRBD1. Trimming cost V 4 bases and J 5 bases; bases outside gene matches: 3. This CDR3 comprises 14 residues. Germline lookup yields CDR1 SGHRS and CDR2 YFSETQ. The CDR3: CASSLGQGTGELFF. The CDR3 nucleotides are TGCGCCAGCAGCCTTGGACAGGGGACCGGGGAGCTGTTTTTT.

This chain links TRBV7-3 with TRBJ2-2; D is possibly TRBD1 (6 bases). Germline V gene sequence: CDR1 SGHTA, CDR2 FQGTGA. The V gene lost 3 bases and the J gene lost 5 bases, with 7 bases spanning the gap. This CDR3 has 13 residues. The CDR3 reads CASSFRGTGELFF. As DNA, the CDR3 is TGTGCCAGCAGCTTCAGGGGAACCGGGGAGCTGTTTTTT.

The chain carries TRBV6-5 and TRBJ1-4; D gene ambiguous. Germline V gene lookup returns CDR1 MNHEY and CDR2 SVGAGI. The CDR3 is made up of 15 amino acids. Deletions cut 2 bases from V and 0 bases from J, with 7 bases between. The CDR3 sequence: CASSYGRATNEKLFF. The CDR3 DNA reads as TGTGCCAGCAGTTACGGGAGGGCAACTAATGAAAAACTGTTTTTT.

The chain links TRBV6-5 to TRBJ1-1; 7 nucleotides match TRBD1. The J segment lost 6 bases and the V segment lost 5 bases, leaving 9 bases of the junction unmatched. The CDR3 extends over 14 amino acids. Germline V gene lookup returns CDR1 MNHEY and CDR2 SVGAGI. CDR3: CASSLDRWVAEAFF. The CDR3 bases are TGTGCCAGCAGTCTGGACAGGTGGGTAGCTGAAGCTTTCTTT.

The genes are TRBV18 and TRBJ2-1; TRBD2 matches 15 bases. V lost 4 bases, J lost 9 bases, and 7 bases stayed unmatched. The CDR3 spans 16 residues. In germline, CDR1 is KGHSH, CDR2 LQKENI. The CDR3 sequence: CASSQRTSGRALEQFF. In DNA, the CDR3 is TGTGCCAGCTCACAACGGACTAGCGGGAGGGCACTTGAGCAGTTCTTC.

The CDR3 nucleotides read TGCGCCAGCAGCCTTCAAGGGCAGGGGGCCACTGAAGCTTTCTTT. Its translation: CASSLQGQGATEAFF. The chain couples TRBV4-1 to TRBJ1-1, with TRBD1 matching over 8 bases. Germline values: CDR1 MGHRA, CDR2 YSYEKL. The CDR3 covers 15 residues. The trim removed 4 bases at V and 4 bases at J, leaving 8 bases unmatched.

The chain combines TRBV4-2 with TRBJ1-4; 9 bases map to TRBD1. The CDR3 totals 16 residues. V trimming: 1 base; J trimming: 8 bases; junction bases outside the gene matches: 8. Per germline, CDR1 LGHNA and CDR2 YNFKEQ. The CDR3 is CASSQAGGTGLEKLFF. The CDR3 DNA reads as TGTGCCAGCAGCCAAGCCGGCGGGACAGGGCTGGAAAAACTGTTTTTT.